Sequencing of this TCR beta chain was carried out in a study of blood T cell repertoires in COVID-19. Whole-study context: There were acute and convalescent COVID-19 samples, and they came from the United States, Italy and Spain. Sample material is recorded as cDNA or gDNA derived from T cells, B-cell-depleted T cells, or PBMCs.

A single count supports this clone. In the authors' workflow: Researchers report that nucleated cell counts were estimated from reference gene primer amplification. Sequencing was performed with immunoSEQ multiplex PCR; in TCRdb, only in-frame clones are kept and a portion is missing. V, J and clone size reflect that table, while D and trimming were determined from the DNA. The sample consists of about 83,000 clones, around 87% of them appearing once. The CDR3 is 13 residues long. Germline loops: CDR1 SGDLS, CDR2 YYNGEE. V gave up 3 bases and J gave up 5 bases, with 12 bases separating them. The sequencing input was peripheral blood. The chain recombines TRBV9 with TRBJ2-7; weak D call: TRBD1 (5 bases). This sequence originates from a woman aged 45 to 65 with active or convalescent COVID-19. Written as DNA, the CDR3 is TGTGCCAGCAGCGACGAGACAGCGAACGAGCAGTACTTC. Its translation: CASSDETANEQYF.